The source of this T cell receptor (beta chain) is a study of beta chain features in type 1 diabetes. The isolated RNA, all of it, was reverse transcribed, so expressed TCRB transcripts were what got sequenced. The protocol was immunoSEQ multiplex PCR, while the TCRdb copy is restricted to in-frame clones and leaves out a portion. Here the sample spans about 220,000 clones, 11% being singletons. This clone was detected only a few times. The CDR3 totals 13 residues. The V and J ends lost 8 bases and 4 bases respectively, with 15 bases between them. Per germline, CDR1 LNHNV and CDR2 YYDKDF (reference sequence).

Sequencing was carried out using central memory CD4+ T cells from blood. The origin of this receptor is a man younger than 30 in good health. This chain links TRBV15 with TRBJ2-7; possible D gene TRBD2, 6 bases. In nucleotides, the CDR3 is TGTGCCACCGGCGGGCGGGGCGGTTACGAGCAGTACTTC. Translated, it gives CATGGRGGYEQYF.